This T cell receptor (beta chain) was documented in a study of blood T cell repertoires in COVID-19. The overall study: T cells, B-cell-depleted T cells, or PBMCs supplied cDNA or gDNA.

The table came from immunoSEQ multiplex PCR; TCRdb's copy has only in-frame clones and leaves some out. The top ten clones hold 9.5% to 15% of a sample with roughly 300,000 clones, roughly 90% of them seen once. Looked up from germline, CDR1 is SEHNR and CDR2 is FQNEAQ (reference sequence). The CDR3 is made up of 13 amino acids. V lost 5 bases and J 3 bases, leaving 11 bases between the germline ends. What was sequenced was peripheral blood. The chain employs TRBV7-9 and TRBJ2-7, with a weak D call TRBD2 (5 bases). The source is a woman aged 25 to 39 with COVID-19, enrolled during active disease. The CDR3 spells CASSPDYVYEQYF. The CDR3 DNA sequence: TGTGCCAGCAGCCCCGACTATGTCTACGAGCAGTACTTC.